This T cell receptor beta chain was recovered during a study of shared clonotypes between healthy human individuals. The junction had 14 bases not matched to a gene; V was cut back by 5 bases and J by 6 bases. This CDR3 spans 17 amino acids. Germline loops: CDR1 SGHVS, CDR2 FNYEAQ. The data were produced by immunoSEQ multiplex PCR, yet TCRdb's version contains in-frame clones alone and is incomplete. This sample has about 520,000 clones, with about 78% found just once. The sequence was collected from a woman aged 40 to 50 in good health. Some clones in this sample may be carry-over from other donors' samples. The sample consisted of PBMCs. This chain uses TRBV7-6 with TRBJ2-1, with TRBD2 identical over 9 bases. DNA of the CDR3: TGTGCCAGCAGCCCACTAGCCCTAGCGGGGCTAGCCAATGAGCAGTTCTTC. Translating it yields CASSPLALAGLANEQFF.